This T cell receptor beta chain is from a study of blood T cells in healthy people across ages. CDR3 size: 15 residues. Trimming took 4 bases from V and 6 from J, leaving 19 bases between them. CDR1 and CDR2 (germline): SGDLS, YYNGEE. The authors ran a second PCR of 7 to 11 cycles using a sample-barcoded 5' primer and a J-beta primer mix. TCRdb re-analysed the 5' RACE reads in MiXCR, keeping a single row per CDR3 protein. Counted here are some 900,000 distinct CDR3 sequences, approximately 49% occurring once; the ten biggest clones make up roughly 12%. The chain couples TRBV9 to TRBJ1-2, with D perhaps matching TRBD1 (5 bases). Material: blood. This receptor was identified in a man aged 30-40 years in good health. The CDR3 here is CASSPSPLGVDGYTF. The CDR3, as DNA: TGTGCCAGCAGCCCCTCCCCATTAGGGGTGGATGGCTACACCTTC.